This TCR beta chain was retrieved from a study of control samples from healthy donors and cancer patients. This table comes from immunoSEQ multiplex PCR, and its TCRdb copy is limited to in-frame clones, with some not included. The sample yields about 57,000 clones, roughly 94% seen once. The CDR3 is 16 amino acids. V shed 3 bases and J shed 2 bases, with 16 bases lying between them. Germline V gene lookup returns CDR1 LNHDA and CDR2 SQIVND (reference sequence). This chain connects TRBV19 to TRBJ1-2; D possibly corresponds to TRBD1 (6 bases). The material sequenced was blood. The source is a man between 25 and 39 years old in good health. The CDR3 protein is CASSIFLGQGNYGYTF. The CDR3 bases are TGTGCCAGTAGTATTTTCCTGGGGCAGGGGAACTATGGCTACACCTTC.